This note documents a single T cell receptor (beta chain) sequence. The antigen is unknown. The data derive from a study of response to subunit inactivated influenza vaccine. Findings of the study overall: Each seasonal influenza vaccination recruits few new T cells, the authors suggested.

From the RT-PCR reads, TCRdb called clonotypes with MiXCR, one entry per CDR3 protein. Found here are about 780,000 distinct CDR3 sequences, roughly 18% of them singletons; the top ten hold roughly 11%. V shed 4 bases and J shed 4 bases, with 12 bases lying between them. The CDR3 is made up of 14 amino acids. Germline V gene lookup returns CDR1 SGHRS and CDR2 YFSETQ. The genes are TRBV5-1 and TRBJ1-3; D possibly corresponds to TRBD1 (6 bases). This receptor was taken from a man aged 50 to 60 who received an inactivated influenza vaccine. Sequenced material: PBMCs from blood, taken approximately 5 days after vaccination. In DNA, the CDR3 is TGCGCCAGCAGCCAAGACAGGCCCGGAAACACCATATATTTT. Translation gives CASSQDRPGNTIYF.